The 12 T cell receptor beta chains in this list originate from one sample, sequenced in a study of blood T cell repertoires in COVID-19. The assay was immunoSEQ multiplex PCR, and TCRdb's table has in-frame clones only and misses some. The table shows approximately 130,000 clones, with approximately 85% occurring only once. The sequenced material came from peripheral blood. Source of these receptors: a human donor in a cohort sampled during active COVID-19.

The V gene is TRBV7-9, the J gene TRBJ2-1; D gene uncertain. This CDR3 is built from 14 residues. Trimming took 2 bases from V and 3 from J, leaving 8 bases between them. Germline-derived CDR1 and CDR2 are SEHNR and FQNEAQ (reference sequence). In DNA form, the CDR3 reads TGTGCCAGCAGCTTAAGTCTCGGCTACAATGAGCAGTTCTTC. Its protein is CASSLSLGYNEQFF.

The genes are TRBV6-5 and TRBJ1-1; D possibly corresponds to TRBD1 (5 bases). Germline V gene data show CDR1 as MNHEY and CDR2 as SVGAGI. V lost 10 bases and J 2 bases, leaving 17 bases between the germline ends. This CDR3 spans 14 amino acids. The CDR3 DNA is TGTGCCACCGGGAGGGACGGCGATAACACTGAAGCTTTCTTT. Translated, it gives CATGRDGDNTEAFF.

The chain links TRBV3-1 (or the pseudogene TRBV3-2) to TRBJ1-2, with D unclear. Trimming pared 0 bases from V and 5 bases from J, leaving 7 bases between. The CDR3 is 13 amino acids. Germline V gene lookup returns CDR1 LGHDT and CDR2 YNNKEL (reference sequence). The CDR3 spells CASSQEAEYGYTF. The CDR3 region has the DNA TGTGCCAGCAGCCAAGAGGCAGAATATGGCTACACCTTC.

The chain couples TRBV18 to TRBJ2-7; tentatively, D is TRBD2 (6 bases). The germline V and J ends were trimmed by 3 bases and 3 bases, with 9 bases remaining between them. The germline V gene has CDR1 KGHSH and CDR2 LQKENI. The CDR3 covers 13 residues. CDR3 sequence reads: CASSPNSGYEQYF. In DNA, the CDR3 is TGTGCCAGCTCACCCAATAGCGGCTACGAGCAGTACTTC.

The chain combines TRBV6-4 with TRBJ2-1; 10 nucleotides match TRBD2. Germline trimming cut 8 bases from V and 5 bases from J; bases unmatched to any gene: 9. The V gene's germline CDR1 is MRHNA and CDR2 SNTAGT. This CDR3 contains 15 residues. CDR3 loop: CASSPLAGVNNEQFF. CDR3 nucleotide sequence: TGTGCCAGCTCCCCCCTAGCGGGAGTCAACAATGAGCAGTTCTTC.

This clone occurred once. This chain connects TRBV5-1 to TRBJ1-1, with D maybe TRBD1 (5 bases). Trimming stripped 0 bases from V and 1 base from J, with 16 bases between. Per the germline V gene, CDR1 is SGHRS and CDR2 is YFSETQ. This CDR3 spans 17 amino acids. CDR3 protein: CASSLGLGGMGNTEAFF. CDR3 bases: TGCGCCAGCAGCTTGGGCCTCGGGGGGATGGGGAACACTGAAGCTTTCTTT.

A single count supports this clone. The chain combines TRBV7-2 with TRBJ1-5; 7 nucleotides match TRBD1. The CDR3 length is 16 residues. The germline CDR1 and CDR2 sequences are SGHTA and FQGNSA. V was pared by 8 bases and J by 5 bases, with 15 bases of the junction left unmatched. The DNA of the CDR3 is TGTGCCAGCGGTACAGGGGTAGTTGCCGTTGATCAGCCCCAGCATTTT. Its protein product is CASGTGVVAVDQPQHF.

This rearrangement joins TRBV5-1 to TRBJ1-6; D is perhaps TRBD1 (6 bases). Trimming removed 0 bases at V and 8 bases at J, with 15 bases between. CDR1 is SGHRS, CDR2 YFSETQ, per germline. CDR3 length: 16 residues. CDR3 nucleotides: TGCGCCAGCAGCTTGGGGGCGGGGGGCTTACATTCACCCCTCCACTTT. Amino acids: CASSLGAGGLHSPLHF.

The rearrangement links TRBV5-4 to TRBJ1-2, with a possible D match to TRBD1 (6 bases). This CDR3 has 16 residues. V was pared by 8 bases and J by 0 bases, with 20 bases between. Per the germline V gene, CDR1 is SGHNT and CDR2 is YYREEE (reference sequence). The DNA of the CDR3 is TGTGCCAGTACACTGGGGGGGCTGGCCGCTAACTATGGCTACACCTTC. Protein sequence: CASTLGGLAANYGYTF.

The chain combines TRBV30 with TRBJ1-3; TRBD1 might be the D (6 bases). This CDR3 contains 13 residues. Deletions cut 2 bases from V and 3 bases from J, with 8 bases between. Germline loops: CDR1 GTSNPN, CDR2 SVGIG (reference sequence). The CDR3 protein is CAWSLGGGNTIYF. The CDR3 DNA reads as TGTGCCTGGAGTTTAGGGGGTGGAAACACCATATATTTT.

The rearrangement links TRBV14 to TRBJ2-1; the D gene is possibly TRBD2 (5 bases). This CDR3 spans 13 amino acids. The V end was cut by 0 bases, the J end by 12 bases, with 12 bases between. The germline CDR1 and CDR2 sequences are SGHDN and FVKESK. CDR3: CASSQDLAFGQFF. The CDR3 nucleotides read TGTGCCAGCAGCCAAGATCTAGCTTTTGGGCAGTTCTTC.

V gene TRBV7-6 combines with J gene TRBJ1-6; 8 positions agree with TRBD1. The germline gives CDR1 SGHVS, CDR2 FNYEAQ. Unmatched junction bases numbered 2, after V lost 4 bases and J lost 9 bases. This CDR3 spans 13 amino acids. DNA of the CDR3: TGTGCCAGCAGCTCCGGACAGGGTTCACCCCTCCACTTT. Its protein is CASSSGQGSPLHF.